What follows describes a single T cell receptor (beta chain). These data originate in a study of T cell changes during pregnancy in multiple sclerosis. Trimming cost V 7 bases and J 6 bases, with 12 bases left between them. The CDR3 extends over 12 amino acids. In germline, CDR1 is LNHDA, CDR2 SQIVND (reference sequence). TCRdb's table, derived via immunoSEQ multiplex PCR, lists solely in-frame clones and lacks some. The repertoire holds 75,000 to 95,000 clones, with approximately 92% as singletons. This clonotype was obtained from a female donor with multiple sclerosis, enrolled in a pregnancy study. The chain joins TRBV19 to TRBJ1-2, with D possibly TRBD1 on 6 matching bases. The specimen comprised peripheral blood, sampled after pregnancy. CDR3 DNA sequence: TGTGCCAGTAACAGACAGGACGATGGCTACACCTTC. It yields the protein CASNRQDDGYTF. Using reference TRBV19 and TRBJ1-2 for the parts outside the CDR3, the full variable domain is DGGITQSPKYLFRKEGQNVTLSCEQNLNHDAMYWYRQDPGQGLRLIYYSQIVNDFQKGDIAEGYSVSREKKESFPLTVTSAQKNPTAFYLCASNRQDDGYTFGSGTRLTVV.